This TCR beta chain appears in the sequencing data of a study of blood T cell repertoires in COVID-19. Study background: T cells, B-cell-depleted T cells, or PBMCs provided the cDNA or gDNA that served as material.

Using immunoSEQ multiplex PCR, the repertoire was profiled, and TCRdb retains in-frame clones only, with some absent. Found here are about 140,000 clones, 75% to 85% of them singletons; the top ten hold 5%. Sequencing was carried out using peripheral blood. The sequence derives from a woman in her forties or fifties with acute or convalescent COVID-19.

CDR3 amino acids: CASSSRLARTDTQYF. The CDR3 coding sequence is TGTGCCAGCAGTTCTCGTTTAGCGCGGACAGATACGCAGTATTTT. The V and J genes are TRBV6-2 or TRBV6-3 and TRBJ2-3; D might be TRBD2 (5 bases). The CDR3 extends over 15 amino acids. Germline loops: CDR1 MNHEY, CDR2 SVGEGT. The ends were cut back, 4 bases at V and 3 bases at J, with 14 bases in the middle.